The 13 T cell receptor beta chains below come from one sample, sequenced in a study of blood T cells in healthy people across ages. Primers used in a second PCR of about 6 to 11 cycles were a sample-barcoded 5' primer and a J-beta primer mix. TCRdb reprocessed the 5' RACE reads via MiXCR and lists one record per CDR3 protein. The sample gives more than 1 million distinct CDR3 sequences, more than 40% of which show up once; about 19% is in the top ten. Sequencing was done on a sample of blood. Receptor source: a woman aged 55 to 70 in good health.

This clonotype has just a few counts. The CDR3, as DNA: TGCGCCAGCAGCCAAGATCTGGGGGAAGAGACCCAGTACTTC. Encoded protein: CASSQDLGEETQYF. The chain couples TRBV4-1 to TRBJ2-5; TRBD1 or TRBD2 may be the D gene (5 bases each). Germline lookup yields CDR1 MGHRA and CDR2 YSYEKL. CDR3 size: 14 residues. V was trimmed by 0 bases and J by 3 bases, leaving 8 bases between them.

The chain carries TRBV6-5 and TRBJ2-4; 7 bases are a match to TRBD2. The J call could be wrong; TRBJ2-7 is a better fit for the DNA end. Germline V gene sequence: CDR1 MNHEY, CDR2 SVGAGI. The CDR3 contains 16 residues. The CDR3 loop reads CASSYSKASGNYEQYF. CDR3 nucleotides: TGTGCCAGCAGTTACTCGAAAGCTAGCGGAAACTACGAGCAGTACTTC.

The V and J genes are TRBV21-1 and TRBJ2-5; no DNA check was done on the table's D call, TRBD2. TRBV21-1 is marked as a pseudogene. This CDR3 is built from 15 residues. CDR3 in DNA: TGTGCCAGCAGCAGACAAATCGGACTTAAGTTCACCCAGTACTTC. Amino acid sequence: CASSRQIGLKFTQYF.

This clonotype was counted a few times. This chain links TRBV9 with TRBJ2-1; TRBD2 agrees at 8 bases. Losses at the gene ends were 0 bases for V and 7 bases for J; bases not matched to a gene: 9. The CDR3 consists of 16 residues. Per germline, CDR1 SGDLS and CDR2 YYNGEE. The CDR3 loop is CASSVATSGAWNEQFF. The CDR3 DNA follows: TGTGCCAGCAGCGTAGCTACTAGCGGAGCCTGGAATGAGCAGTTCTTC.

The V call is TRBV10-2, the J call TRBJ2-7; D uncertain. With 4 bases removed from V and 2 bases from J, the gap between germline ends came to 12 bases. The CDR3 is made up of 14 amino acids. Germline V CDR1 and CDR2: WSHSY, SAAADI. The CDR3 DNA reads TGCGCCAGCAGTGGTCTAGGGCAGACCTACGAGCAGTACTTC. Amino acid sequence: CASSGLGQTYEQYF.

V and J are TRBV5-1 and TRBJ2-3; 8 bases are a match to TRBD2. CDR1 and CDR2 from the germline V gene are SGHRS and YFSETQ. V gave up 0 bases and J gave up 7 bases; unmatched junction bases: 10. This CDR3 is built from 16 residues. DNA of the CDR3: TGCGCCAGCAGCTTGGTTGATGGTAGCGGGACTTATACGCAGTATTTT. Its protein product is CASSLVDGSGTYTQYF.

There are a few counts of this clonotype. In DNA, the CDR3 is TGTGCCAGCAGCACCAAAGAGGACAGGCATGTTTCGCCCCAGCATTTT. Translation: CASSTKEDRHVSPQHF. This chain joins TRBV21-1 and TRBJ1-5; the listed D gene, TRBD1, was not tested against the DNA. TRBV21-1 is a known pseudogene. The CDR3 is 16 residues long.

The rearrangement uses TRBV20-1 and TRBJ1-1; D uncertain. CDR1 is DFQATT and CDR2 is SNEGSKA in the germline V gene (reference sequence). Between the trimmed V and J ends, which lost 4 bases and 6 bases, there was a span of 9 bases. The CDR3 is 11 amino acids. The CDR3 here is CSAIQLAEAFF. The CDR3 DNA sequence: TGCAGTGCTATTCAACTTGCTGAAGCTTTCTTT.

A few counts support this clonotype. The chain combines TRBV6-1 with TRBJ1-2; D might be TRBD1 (6 bases). The CDR3 spans 14 residues. V lost 5 bases and J 2 bases, leaving 12 bases between the germline ends. Germline lookup yields CDR1 MNHNS and CDR2 SASEGT. The CDR3 sequence is CASSRLTGNYGYTF. DNA of the CDR3: TGTGCCAGCAGTAGGCTTACAGGGAACTATGGCTACACCTTC.

This clonotype was detected only a few times. This chain joins TRBV12-3 or TRBV12-4 and TRBJ2-1; TRBD2 matches 12 bases. Germline trimming cut 2 bases from V and 12 bases from J; bases unmatched to any gene: 5. The CDR3 contains 14 residues. The CDR3 coding sequence is TGTGCCAGCAGTTTAAAGCTAGCGGGAGGGGGGCAGTTCTTC. Translated: CASSLKLAGGGQFF.

V and J are TRBV24-1 and TRBJ2-1, with 13 bases lining up with TRBD2. The CDR3 runs 16 residues. V lost 4 bases to trimming and J lost 10 bases; unmatched junction nucleotides: 9. Germline CDR1 reads KGHDR; CDR2 reads SFDVKD. Here the CDR3 reads CATSDPGLAGVEEQFF. The CDR3 region has the DNA TGTGCCACCAGTGACCCCGGACTAGCGGGAGTTGAGGAGCAGTTCTTC.

In this sample, this clonotype turned up a few times. DNA of the CDR3: TGTGCCACCAGCACCGACCGAAGACCCACAGTCTCTGGGGCCAACGTCCTGACTTTC. Its protein is CATSTDRRPTVSGANVLTF. The genes are TRBV15 and TRBJ2-6; the D is unclear. The CDR3 runs to 19 residues. The germline V and J ends were trimmed by 4 bases and 0 bases, with 19 bases remaining between them. Germline assignment: CDR1 LNHNV and CDR2 YYDKDF (reference sequence).

The chain carries TRBV10-3 and TRBJ2-7, with 7 nucleotides matching TRBD1. Judging by the DNA end, TRBJ2-5 fits better; the J call may be wrong. This CDR3 region has 14 residues. The germline V gene has CDR1 ENHRY and CDR2 SYGVKD. CDR3 DNA: TGTGCCATCAGTGTCAAGGGGGCAGGGGAGACCCAGTACTTC. This gives the protein CAISVKGAGETQYF.